The TCR beta chain under discussion was sequenced for a study of regulatory T cells in long-lasting Graves disease. Study conclusions and caveats: Favored usage of TRBV28, TRBJ1-2 and TRBJ2-5 was recorded in persistent disease.

Investigators prepared the TCR beta libraries by applying iRepertoire HTBI primers and Arm-PCR of CDR3 regions. Source study methods: The samples included roughly 62 TRBV and around 15 TRBJ segments. MiXCR, run by TCRdb on the multiplex PCR reads, gives a single entry per CDR3 protein. The V and J calls, along with clone size, are taken from TCRdb and not from the paper's own processing. The table records about 320,000 distinct CDR3 sequences, 18% of them present only once. The time point here: newly diagnosed GD, antithyroid drugs for less than 3 months. PBMC-extracted RNA yielded the TCR library. Each patient gave 8.5 to 10 milliliters of EDTA-anticoagulated peripheral blood. Turning to this clonotype: The antigen is unknown.

The length of the CDR3 is 13 residues. V was cut by 3 bases and J by 7 bases, with 10 bases left in between. CDR1 is LNHDA and CDR2 is SQIVND in the germline V gene (reference sequence). The rearrangement uses TRBV19 and TRBJ2-1; D might be TRBD1 (5 bases). The sequencing here drew on peripheral blood mononuclear cells (PBMCs), taken at new diagnosis, from a patient treated with antithyroid drugs. This TCR came from a female donor with Graves disease. CDR3 region: CASSIKQGNEQFF. DNA of the CDR3: TGTGCCAGTAGTATTAAGCAGGGTAATGAGCAGTTCTTC.